The 22 T cell receptor beta chains reported below all come from one sample, sequenced in a study of identifying expanded T cells in peripheral blood. Method: immunoSEQ multiplex PCR; TCRdb's copy keeps in-frame clones and lacks some. The sample yields approximately 86,000 clones, about 85% seen once. Sequencing input: blood. Source of these receptors: a person aged 18 to 75 in good health.

In this sample, this clone turned up a few times. V is TRBV6-1 and J is TRBJ1-1; possibly TRBD1 for D (6 bases). Germline lookup yields CDR1 MNHNS and CDR2 SASEGT. Trimming removed 6 bases at V and 4 bases at J, with 15 bases between. The CDR3 contains 14 residues. CDR3 amino acids: CASRGEGVITEAFF. Here the CDR3 DNA reads TGTGCCAGCAGAGGCGAGGGGGTGATCACTGAAGCTTTCTTT.

The chain combines TRBV7-8 with TRBJ1-6, with D possibly matching TRBD1 (5 bases). Trimming cost V 6 bases and J 5 bases, with 14 bases left between them. The germline CDR1 and CDR2 sequences are SGHVS and FQNEAQ. The CDR3 is 15 residues long. The CDR3 loop is CASSSIGTNNSPLHF. DNA of the CDR3: TGTGCCAGCAGTTCGATAGGGACTAATAATTCACCCCTCCACTTT.

The chain has TRBV29-1 and TRBJ1-2; D is possibly TRBD1 (6 bases). The germline CDR1 and CDR2 sequences are SQVTM and ANQGSEA. The V gene lost 5 bases and the J gene lost 2 bases, with 15 bases spanning the gap. This CDR3 spans 14 amino acids. CDR3 coding DNA: TGCAGCGTTACCGGTCAAAGGGGGAACTATGGCTACACCTTC. The encoded protein is CSVTGQRGNYGYTF.

The V call is TRBV5-6, the J call TRBJ2-7; D is possibly TRBD1 (6 bases). The CDR3 loop spans 15 amino acids. Per germline, CDR1 SGHDT and CDR2 YYEEEE. Trimming removed 3 bases from V and 2 bases from J, with 15 bases in between. The CDR3 loop reads CASSSTGRWAYEQYF. In DNA, the CDR3 is TGTGCCAGCAGCTCCACAGGGCGGTGGGCCTACGAGCAGTACTTC.

The chain combines TRBV9 with TRBJ2-5; D is unclear. The CDR3 contains 16 residues. Germline CDR1 reads SGDLS; CDR2 reads YYNGEE. Trimming left V 4 bases short and J 1 base short, with 17 bases between. The CDR3 nucleotides are TGTGCCAGCAGCCCCACTCGCTGGGGATTCCAAGAGACCCAGTACTTC. This codes for CASSPTRWGFQETQYF. The full variable domain, in which reference TRBV9 and TRBJ2-5 provide the parts outside the CDR3, is DSGVTQTPKHLITATGQRVTLRCSPRSGDLSVYWYQQSLDQGLQFLIQYYNGEERAKGNILERFSAQQFPDLHSELNLSSLELGDSALYFCASSPTRWGFQETQYFGPGTRLLVL.

The J gene is TRBJ1-2, the V gene TRBV5-5; no firm D call. CDR1 is SGHKS, CDR2 YYEKEE, per germline (reference sequence). The V end was cut by 0 bases, the J end by 5 bases, with 5 bases between. The CDR3 totals 12 residues. The CDR3: CASSLEPYGYTF. In DNA, the CDR3 is TGTGCCAGCAGCTTGGAGCCTTATGGCTACACCTTC.

The chain has TRBV18 and TRBJ1-1; a weak D match, TRBD1 (6 bases). Germline V lookup: CDR1 KGHSH, CDR2 LQKENI. V was cut by 5 bases and J by 5 bases, with 18 bases left in between. The CDR3 runs to 15 residues. CDR3 in DNA: TGTGCCAGCTCAACAGATACAGGGTTAAGGACTGAAGCTTTCTTT. Encoded protein: CASSTDTGLRTEAFF.

The rearrangement links TRBV4-1 to TRBJ1-2; D may be TRBD1 (5 bases). The CDR3 extends over 15 amino acids. V gave up 0 bases and J gave up 9 bases, with 17 bases separating them. Per germline, CDR1 MGHRA and CDR2 YSYEKL. CDR3 coding DNA: TGCGCCAGCAGCCAAGAGGAACAGGACCGGTCGAGCTACACCTTC. Protein: CASSQEEQDRSSYTF.

The count of this clone is one. V usage is TRBV7-8 and J usage is TRBJ1-1; TRBD1 aligns across 10 bases. The CDR3 loop spans 19 amino acids. Germline V gene lookup returns CDR1 SGHVS and CDR2 FQNEAQ. V shed 3 bases, J shed 5 bases, and the junction held 18 bases outside the gene matches. The DNA for the CDR3 is TGTGCCAGCAGCTTGCTCGTTCGTATTGCGGGACAGGGGAATACTGAAGCTTTCTTT. It encodes CASSLLVRIAGQGNTEAFF.

The J gene is TRBJ1-2, the V gene TRBV4-1; weak D call: TRBD1 (6 bases). The CDR3 sequence is 18 residues long. The ends were cut back, 2 bases at V and 2 bases at J, with 21 bases in the middle. The germline V gene has CDR1 MGHRA and CDR2 YSYEKL. CDR3 coding DNA: TGCGCCAGCAGCCAACTCCGGGTCCTTAGGGGGGACAACTATGGCTACACCTTC. Its translation is CASSQLRVLRGDNYGYTF.

The V gene is TRBV7-2, the J gene TRBJ2-7; TRBD1 matches at 7 bases. This CDR3 is built from 13 residues. J lost 7 bases, V lost 1 base, and 4 bases had no gene match. Per the germline V gene, CDR1 is SGHTA and CDR2 is FQGNSA. The CDR3 loop is CASSLEGAREQYF. The CDR3, as DNA: TGTGCCAGCAGCTTAGAGGGGGCCAGGGAGCAGTACTTC.

The genes are TRBV7-2 and TRBJ1-1; perhaps TRBD1 as D (5 bases). Trimming pared 5 bases from V and 3 bases from J, leaving 22 bases between. The CDR3 is made up of 17 amino acids. CDR1 SGHTA and CDR2 FQGNSA come from the germline V gene. The chain's CDR3 is CASSAGPGRRRDTEAFF. The CDR3 nucleotides are TGTGCCAGCAGCGCAGGACCGGGACGGCGGCGGGACACTGAAGCTTTCTTT.

The rearrangement joins TRBV7-2 to TRBJ2-2; TRBD1 matches at 11 bases. V trimming: 4 bases; J trimming: 6 bases; junction bases outside the gene matches: 10. Germline CDR1 and CDR2: SGHTA and FQGNSA. The length of the CDR3 is 17 residues. The CDR3 nucleotides are TGTGCCAGCAGCTACTTCGGACAGGGGGCGCGATCCGGGGAGCTGTTTTTT. The encoded protein is CASSYFGQGARSGELFF.

The gene calls are TRBV6-6 and TRBJ2-3; 11 bases agree with TRBD2. Germline V gives CDR1 MNHNY, CDR2 SVGAGI (reference sequence). The CDR3 spans 16 residues. Trimming cost V 5 bases and J 6 bases; bases outside gene matches: 10. The CDR3 protein is CASSQTGTSGGDTQYF. DNA for the CDR3: TGTGCCAGCAGTCAAACAGGGACTAGCGGTGGGGATACGCAGTATTTT.

The rearrangement joins TRBV5-6 to TRBJ1-1; unclear D gene. This CDR3 has 13 residues. V was cut by 0 bases and J by 1 base, with 4 bases left in between. The germline gives CDR1 SGHDT, CDR2 YYEEEE. The CDR3 loop reads CASSLVANTEAFF. CDR3 in DNA: TGTGCCAGCAGCTTGGTGGCGAACACTGAAGCTTTCTTT. The variable domain in full, completed from reference TRBV5-6 and TRBJ1-1, reads DAGVTQSPTHLIKTRGQQVTLRCSPKSGHDTVSWYQQALGQGPQFIFQYYEEEERQRGNFPDRFSGHQFPNYSSELNVNALLLGDSALYLCASSLVANTEAFFGQGTRLTVV.

This clone has a single count. V usage is TRBV11-2 and J usage is TRBJ1-6, with D hard to call. From germline, CDR1 is SGHAT and CDR2 FQNNGV. This CDR3 contains 14 residues. The V and J ends lost 5 bases and 6 bases respectively, with 11 bases between them. This CDR3 is CASSATPFNSPLHF. CDR3 nucleotide sequence: TGTGCCAGCAGCGCCACGCCCTTTAATTCACCCCTCCACTTT.

This chain uses TRBV2 with TRBJ2-1, with D uncertain. CDR1 is SNHLY, CDR2 FYNNEI, per germline. The CDR3 contains 11 residues. The V end lost 4 bases, the J end lost 11 bases, and 9 bases lay between the germline ends. The CDR3 sequence: CASSVTRQQFF. DNA for the CDR3: TGTGCCAGCAGTGTCACAAGACAGCAGTTCTTC.

This sequence joins TRBV19 and TRBJ2-5; 7 bases align to TRBD1. The CDR3 has 14 residues. V shed 5 bases and J 2 bases; nucleotides not matched to a gene: 5. Germline values: CDR1 LNHDA, CDR2 SQIVND (reference sequence). The CDR3 loop reads CASSSGRGQETQYF. Written as DNA, the CDR3 is TGTGCCAGTAGTTCGGGCAGGGGGCAAGAGACCCAGTACTTC.

Only a few counts were recorded for this clone. This rearrangement joins TRBV19 to TRBJ2-7; D unresolved. This CDR3 has 13 amino acids. The V and J ends lost 1 base and 0 bases respectively, with 4 bases between them. The germline gives CDR1 LNHDA, CDR2 SQIVND (reference sequence). The CDR3, as DNA: TGTGCCAGTAGTATAGGTGGCTCCTACGAGCAGTACTTC. It specifies CASSIGGSYEQYF.

A word on this clone: At one of its ends the junction is not consistent with the germline gene, which may arise from a read error. The gene calls are TRBV5-5 and TRBJ1-4; D not resolved. Germline values: CDR1 SGHKS, CDR2 YYEKEE (reference sequence). The CDR3 runs to 11 residues. DNA of the CDR3: TGTGCCAGCAGCTACCCGGGAGACCAAATTTTT. This gives the protein CASSYPGDQIF.

The J gene is TRBJ1-5, the V gene TRBV2; 9 bases agree with TRBD1. This CDR3 is 15 amino acids long. V trimming: 1 base; J trimming: 7 bases; junction bases outside the gene matches: 5. The germline V gene has CDR1 SNHLY and CDR2 FYNNEI. CDR3 in amino acids: CASSEDQTGGQPQHF. Here the CDR3 DNA reads TGTGCCAGCAGTGAAGACCAAACAGGGGGCCAGCCCCAGCATTTT.

J is TRBJ2-7 and V is TRBV27; 7 bases line up with TRBD2. J gave up 5 bases and V 0 bases, and 1 base lay outside the gene matches. The CDR3 length is 13 residues. Germline assignment: CDR1 MNHEY and CDR2 SMNVEV (reference sequence). This chain's CDR3 is CASSLSAGDEQYF. The CDR3, as DNA: TGTGCCAGCAGTTTATCGGCGGGAGACGAGCAGTACTTC.